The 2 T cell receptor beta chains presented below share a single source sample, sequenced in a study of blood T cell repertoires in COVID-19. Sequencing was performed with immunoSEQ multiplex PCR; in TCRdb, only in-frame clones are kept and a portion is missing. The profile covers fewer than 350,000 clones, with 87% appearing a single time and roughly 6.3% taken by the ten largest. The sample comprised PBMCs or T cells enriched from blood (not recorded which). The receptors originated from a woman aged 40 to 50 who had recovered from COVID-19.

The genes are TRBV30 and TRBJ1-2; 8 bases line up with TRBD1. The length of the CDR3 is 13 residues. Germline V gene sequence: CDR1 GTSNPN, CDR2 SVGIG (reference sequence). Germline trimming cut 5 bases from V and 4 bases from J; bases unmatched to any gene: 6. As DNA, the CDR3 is TGTGCCTGGGGTGCACAGGGGGGCTATGGCTACACCTTC. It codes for CAWGAQGGYGYTF.

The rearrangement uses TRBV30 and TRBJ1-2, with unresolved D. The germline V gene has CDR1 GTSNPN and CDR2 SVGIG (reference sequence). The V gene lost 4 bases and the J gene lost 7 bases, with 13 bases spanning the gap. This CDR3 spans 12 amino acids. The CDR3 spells CAWNVGGFGYTF. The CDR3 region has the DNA TGTGCCTGGAACGTGGGAGGGTTTGGCTACACCTTC.